This TCR beta chain stems from a study of blood T cell repertoires in COVID-19. On this clone: Other nucleotide sequences from this sample produce the same CDR3.

This CDR3 is built from 13 residues. V shed 1 base, J shed 5 bases, and the junction held 0 bases outside the gene matches. TCRdb keeps only in-frame clones here, not all; method: immunoSEQ multiplex PCR. This table has fewer than 350,000 clones, 75% to 90% appearing once. The study recruited people aged about 18 to 95 years across about two dozen US areas. The gene calls are TRBV12-3 or TRBV12-4 and TRBJ1-2, with 8 bases matching TRBD1. This receptor was identified in a man aged 30 to 45 who had recovered from COVID-19. Sample: PBMCs or T cells enriched from blood (not recorded which). The CDR3 coding sequence is TGTGCCAGCAGTTTAGGGACAGGGTATGGCTACACCTTC. This translates into CASSLGTGYGYTF.